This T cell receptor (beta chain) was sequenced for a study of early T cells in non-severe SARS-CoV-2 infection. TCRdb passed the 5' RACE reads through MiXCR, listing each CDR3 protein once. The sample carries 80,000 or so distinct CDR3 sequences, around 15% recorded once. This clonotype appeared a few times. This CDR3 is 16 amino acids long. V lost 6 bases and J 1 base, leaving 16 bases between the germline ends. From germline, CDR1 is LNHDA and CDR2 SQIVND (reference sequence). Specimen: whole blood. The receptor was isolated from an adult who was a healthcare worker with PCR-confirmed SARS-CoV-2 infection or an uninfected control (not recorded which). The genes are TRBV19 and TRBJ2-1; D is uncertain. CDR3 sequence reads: CASRPMVGKSYNEQFF. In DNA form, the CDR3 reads TGTGCCAGTAGGCCCATGGTAGGCAAATCCTACAATGAGCAGTTCTTC.